Shown below are 19 T cell receptor beta chains from a single sample sequenced in a study of cytomegalovirus exposure and HLA in healthy donors. Sequencing used immunoSEQ multiplex PCR; TCRdb keeps in-frame clones, though not all of them. The sample carries 250,000 to 400,000 clones, approximately 91% recorded once. The sample taken for sequencing was PBMCs. These receptors were collected from a man in his thirties or forties in good health and CMV-seronegative.

The chain is built from TRBV7-9 and TRBJ2-1; a possible D gene is TRBD1 (5 bases). The ends were cut back, 4 bases at V and 2 bases at J, with 9 bases in the middle. The V gene's germline CDR1 is SEHNR and CDR2 FQNEAQ (reference sequence). The length of the CDR3 is 14 residues. CDR3 residues: CASSYRGTYNEQFF. The CDR3 bases are TGTGCCAGCAGCTATAGGGGTACCTACAATGAGCAGTTCTTC.

The genes are TRBV19 and TRBJ1-2; no firm D call. Germline V lookup: CDR1 LNHDA, CDR2 SQIVND (reference sequence). This CDR3 has 13 residues. The V end lost 3 bases, the J end lost 6 bases, and 11 bases lay between the germline ends. The CDR3 spells CASSITGVDGYTF. In DNA form, the CDR3 reads TGTGCCAGTAGTATTACGGGTGTCGATGGCTACACCTTC.

This chain links TRBV29-1 with TRBJ2-1, with 9 bases that match TRBD2. Germline V lookup: CDR1 SQVTM, CDR2 ANQGSEA. The CDR3 is 16 residues long. The V gene end was trimmed by 1 base and the J gene end by 1 base; junction bases not matched to a gene: 5. The CDR3 loop is CSVEVVAGESYNEQFF. The CDR3 DNA reads as TGCAGCGTTGAAGTGGTAGCGGGGGAGTCCTACAATGAGCAGTTCTTC.

The CDR3 protein is CASSPTDRAGELFF. DNA of the CDR3: TGTGCCAGCAGCCCCACGGACAGGGCCGGGGAGCTGTTTTTT. The genes are TRBV11-3 and TRBJ2-2; TRBD1 matches at 8 bases. V gave up 5 bases and J gave up 6 bases; unmatched junction bases: 5. The CDR3 covers 14 residues. Germline loops: CDR1 SGHNT, CDR2 YENEEA.

The chain is built from TRBV5-1 and TRBJ2-3; 14 bases are a match to TRBD2. Germline V gene sequence: CDR1 SGHRS, CDR2 YFSETQ. Unmatched junction bases numbered 11, after V lost 3 bases and J lost 2 bases. CDR3 length: 19 amino acids. DNA of the CDR3: TGCGCCAGCAGCTATGGACTAGCGGGGGGCCCAATCTACACAGATACGCAGTATTTT. This translates into CASSYGLAGGPIYTDTQYF.

The CDR3 protein is CASSQDMGSAGGLEETQYF. CDR3 coding DNA: TGCGCCAGCAGCCAAGACATGGGGAGTGCGGGGGGGCTCGAAGAGACCCAGTACTTC. This chain connects TRBV4-3 to TRBJ2-5, with 9 bases identical to TRBD2. The CDR3 has 19 amino acids. V lost 0 bases to trimming and J lost 3 bases; unmatched junction nucleotides: 14. CDR1 and CDR2 from the germline V gene are LGHNA and YSLEER.

The chain recombines TRBV5-8 with TRBJ2-7; weak D call: TRBD1 (6 bases). The CDR3 contains 13 residues. Per germline, CDR1 SGHTS and CDR2 YDEGEE. Trimming pared 5 bases from V and 2 bases from J, leaving 11 bases between. The CDR3 protein is CASSPRTAYEQYF. CDR3 coding DNA: TGTGCCAGCAGTCCACGGACAGCCTACGAGCAGTACTTC. The full variable domain, its missing parts supplied by reference TRBV5-8 and TRBJ2-7, is EAGVTQSPTHLIKTRGQQATLRCSPISGHTSVYWYQQALGLGLQFLLWYDEGEERNRGNFPPRFSGRQFPNYSSELNVNALELEDSALYLCASSPRTAYEQYFGPGTRLTVT.

The chain recombines TRBV6-1 with TRBJ2-2; perhaps TRBD1 as D (6 bases). This CDR3 has 15 amino acids. V was trimmed by 1 base and J by 3 bases, leaving 9 bases between them. Germline assignment: CDR1 MNHNS and CDR2 SASEGT. Written as DNA, the CDR3 is TGTGCCAGCAGTGAAGTGACAGGATACACCGGGGAGCTGTTTTTT. Its translation is CASSEVTGYTGELFF.

The chain uses TRBV2 and TRBJ2-5; TRBD1 aligns across 7 bases. The CDR3 runs 15 residues. J was trimmed by 7 bases and V by 1 base; bases with no gene match: 9. CDR1 is SNHLY, CDR2 FYNNEI, per germline. Here the CDR3 reads CASSEEAGTVGTQYF. CDR3 bases: TGTGCCAGCAGTGAAGAGGCCGGGACAGTCGGGACCCAGTACTTC.

The chain couples TRBV6-5 to TRBJ1-4; no reliable D call. Germline V CDR1 and CDR2: MNHEY, SVGAGI. CDR3 length: 15 amino acids. The V end was cut by 4 bases, the J end by 5 bases, with 14 bases between. CDR3 coding DNA: TGTGCCAGCAGTTTATCGGGGTTAAGGAATGAAAAACTGTTTTTT. This encodes CASSLSGLRNEKLFF.

The rearrangement joins TRBV2 to TRBJ1-2, with TRBD1 identical over 10 bases. The CDR3 loop spans 14 amino acids. Germline V gives CDR1 SNHLY, CDR2 FYNNEI. The V and J ends lost 3 bases and 5 bases, in that order; junction bases with no gene match: 3. CDR3 DNA: TGTGCCAGCAGTGATGGACAGGGGGGGTATGGCTACACCTTC. It translates to CASSDGQGGYGYTF.

The chain recombines TRBV7-3 with TRBJ2-7; TRBD1 is a possible D gene (6 bases). The CDR3 runs 16 residues. Germline CDR1 is SGHTA and CDR2 is FQGTGA. Trimming left V 5 bases short and J 2 bases short, with 19 bases between. The CDR3 spells CASSRPRDKGTYEQYF. DNA of the CDR3: TGTGCCAGCAGCCGACCAAGGGACAAGGGGACCTACGAGCAGTACTTC.

The V and J genes are TRBV20-1 and TRBJ2-5; D is unclear. Germline V lookup: CDR1 DFQATT, CDR2 SNEGSKA (reference sequence). CDR3 size: 11 residues. With 5 bases removed from V and 4 bases from J, the gap between germline ends came to 8 bases. CDR3 sequence reads: CSAGTRETQYF. Written as DNA, the CDR3 is TGCAGTGCTGGTACAAGAGAGACCCAGTACTTC.

The gene calls are TRBV18 and TRBJ2-7; TRBD1 agrees at 7 bases. Germline loops: CDR1 KGHSH, CDR2 LQKENI. V lost 4 bases to trimming and J lost 1 base; unmatched junction nucleotides: 4. The CDR3 is made up of 14 amino acids. This CDR3 reads CASSQGASSYEQYF. The CDR3 coding sequence is TGTGCCAGCTCACAGGGGGCCAGTTCCTACGAGCAGTACTTC.

The V call is TRBV6-5, the J call TRBJ2-1; 9 bases are a match to TRBD2. Per germline, CDR1 MNHEY and CDR2 SVGAGI. The CDR3 is 15 residues long. The V gene end was trimmed by 6 bases and the J gene end by 3 bases; junction bases not matched to a gene: 6. CDR3 nucleotide sequence: TGTGCCAGCAGAAGTAGCGGGGGATTCTACAATGAGCAGTTCTTC. Translation: CASRSSGGFYNEQFF.

The chain links TRBV27 to TRBJ1-6, with 7 bases lining up with TRBD1. CDR3 length: 15 residues. The junction had 5 bases not matched to a gene; V was cut back by 5 bases and J by 4 bases. CDR1 and CDR2 (germline): MNHEY, SMNVEV (reference sequence). The DNA for the CDR3 is TGTGCCAGCAGTCCGGGGACAGTTTATAATTCACCCCTCCACTTT. Protein sequence: CASSPGTVYNSPLHF.

The chain uses TRBV5-1 and TRBJ2-2; 11 positions agree with TRBD1. Germline V gene lookup returns CDR1 SGHRS and CDR2 YFSETQ. V lost 5 bases and J lost 6; bases outside the gene matches: 3. This CDR3 spans 14 amino acids. The DNA for the CDR3 is TGCGCCAGCAGACGGGACAGGGGGTCCGGGGAGCTGTTTTTT. This codes for CASRRDRGSGELFF.

This clone has a single count. The J gene is TRBJ2-5, the V gene TRBV10-3; 10 nucleotides align to TRBD2. The CDR3 has 17 residues. CDR1 ENHRY and CDR2 SYGVKD come from the germline V gene. The junction had 8 bases not matched to a gene; V was cut back by 2 bases and J by 2 bases. CDR3 amino acids: CAISEGRQAGGQETQYF. The CDR3 coding sequence is TGTGCCATCAGTGAGGGCCGCCAAGCGGGGGGGCAAGAGACCCAGTACTTC.

CDR3 sequence (DNA): TGCAGCGTTGCAATCGGGACTGGGAAAAATTCACCCCTCCACTTT. It is translated as CSVAIGTGKNSPLHF. This sequence joins TRBV29-1 and TRBJ1-6; TRBD1 is a possible D gene (5 bases). This CDR3 contains 15 residues. V dropped 4 bases and J dropped 7 bases, with 17 bases sitting between them. Germline V lookup: CDR1 SQVTM, CDR2 ANQGSEA.